This T cell receptor beta chain was recorded in a study of shared clonotypes between healthy human individuals. Regarding the study as a whole: An effect of sequencing depth on clonotype sharing among donors was expected. Naive subsets typically showed greater estimated richness than memory subsets. Donor scarcity curtailed the genetic and exposure-history diversity represented herein.

To note about this clone: Its antigen remains unidentified.

Produced via immunoSEQ multiplex PCR; TCRdb's table is partial and in-frame only. The top ten hold around 0.33% of the sample, which has 1.6 million or so clones, less than 99% seen once. Trimming took 1 base from V and 0 from J, leaving 13 bases between them. The CDR3 contains 16 residues. Germline V CDR1 and CDR2: SGHAT, FQDESV (reference sequence). Material for sequencing was naive CD4+ T cells sorted from blood. Subset of the sample: CD45RA+ positively selected. The chain combines TRBV11-1 with TRBJ2-7; D uncertain. The TCR sequence derives from a man younger than 40 in good health. In DNA form, the CDR3 reads TGTGCCAGCAGCTTAGTCGTCAGGCGGAACTCCTACGAGCAGTACTTC. This translates into CASSLVVRRNSYEQYF.